This T cell receptor (beta chain) is from a study of technical replicates of blood from several donors. The data were produced by immunoSEQ multiplex PCR, yet TCRdb's version contains in-frame clones alone and is incomplete. This table has approximately 81,000 clones, about 81% appearing once. Germline V gene data show CDR1 as SGHRS and CDR2 as YFSETQ. The V end lost 0 bases, the J end lost 8 bases, and 14 bases lay between the germline ends. The CDR3 is made up of 14 amino acids. J is TRBJ1-2 and V is TRBV5-1; maybe TRBD1 (6 bases). The sequencing sample was made of PBMCs. The TCR was taken from a human donor in good health. Some clones in this sample may be carry-over from other donors' samples. The CDR3 here is CASSLDRVMGGYTF. CDR3 DNA: TGCGCCAGCAGCTTGGACAGGGTAATGGGCGGCTACACCTTC.